This passage covers 8 T cell receptor beta chains from one sample sequenced in a study of response to subunit inactivated influenza vaccine. Each CDR3 protein gets one entry after TCRdb re-called the RT-PCR reads with MiXCR. The table records about 520,000 distinct CDR3 sequences, over 25% of them present only once. This sample comprised CD4+ T cells sorted from PBMCs, obtained approximately 5 days after vaccination. The source is a man in his forties or fifties who received an inactivated influenza vaccine.

This clonotype occurred a few times. The chain couples TRBV7-9 to TRBJ2-1; 7 positions match TRBD1. The length of the CDR3 is 15 residues. The V and J ends lost 0 bases and 8 bases, in that order; junction bases with no gene match: 7. From germline, CDR1 is SEHNR and CDR2 FQNEAQ (reference sequence). CDR3 residues: CASSLALGRGYEQFF. Written as DNA, the CDR3 is TGTGCCAGCAGCTTAGCGCTAGGCAGGGGGTATGAGCAGTTCTTC.

This clonotype appeared a few times. V and J are TRBV4-2 and TRBJ2-7; 9 bases are shared with TRBD2. This CDR3 has 18 residues. CDR1 LGHNA and CDR2 YNFKEQ come from the germline V gene. The V segment lost 0 bases and the J segment 4 bases; nucleotides outside the gene matches: 13. This chain's CDR3 is CASSQDSSAGGRNYEQYF. CDR3 bases: TGTGCCAGCAGCCAAGACTCGTCAGCGGGGGGCCGAAATTACGAGCAGTACTTC.

J is TRBJ2-7 and V is TRBV6-2 or TRBV6-3; a weak D match, TRBD1 (6 bases). CDR1 MNHEY and CDR2 SVGEGT come from the germline V gene. The length of the CDR3 is 15 residues. V was pared by 4 bases and J by 5 bases, with 18 bases between. The CDR3 here is CASSSRGAGSHEQYF. DNA of the CDR3: TGTGCCAGCAGTTCCAGGGGAGCAGGGTCCCACGAGCAGTACTTC.

This clonotype was seen a few times. The chain uses TRBV12-3 or TRBV12-4 and TRBJ1-5; perhaps TRBD1 as D (6 bases). This CDR3 has 14 residues. Trimming stripped 5 bases from V and 6 bases from J, with 14 bases between. Here the CDR3 DNA reads TGTGCCAGCAGTCGGGGGGCTATGGGTCAGCCCCAGCATTTT. This encodes CASSRGAMGQPQHF.

V and J are TRBV11-1 and TRBJ2-1, with D unclear. The V and J ends lost 1 base and 8 bases respectively, with 6 bases between them. CDR3 length: 12 amino acids. The germline V gene has CDR1 SGHAT and CDR2 FQDESV (reference sequence). The CDR3 here is CASSLVQDEQFF. DNA of the CDR3: TGTGCCAGCAGCTTAGTCCAGGATGAGCAGTTCTTC. Supplemented by reference TRBV11-1 and TRBJ2-1, the full variable domain reads EAEVAQSPRYKITEKSQAVAFWCDPISGHATLYWYRQILGQGPELLVQFQDESVVDDSQLPKDRFSAERLKGVDSTLKIQPAELGDSAMYLCASSLVQDEQFFGPGTRLTVL.

A few counts support this clonotype. In nucleotides, the CDR3 is TGCAGTGCCCGGACAGGGACTGGGGCCAACGTCCTGACTTTC. Its protein is CSARTGTGANVLTF. V and J are TRBV20-1 and TRBJ2-6; 8 bases map to TRBD1. CDR3 length: 14 amino acids. V dropped 6 bases and J dropped 2; count of bases not matched to a gene: 3. CDR1 and CDR2 from the germline V gene are DFQATT and SNEGSKA (reference sequence).

The sample holds a few counts of this clonotype. The V and J genes are TRBV4-2 and TRBJ2-3; 10 positions match TRBD2. Germline V lookup: CDR1 LGHNA, CDR2 YNFKEQ. The CDR3 spans 16 residues. The ends lost 4 bases at V and 5 bases at J; junction bases unmatched: 9. In DNA form, the CDR3 reads TGTGCCAGCAGCCTCCTGGGGATAGCGGGGGGAGATACGCAGTATTTT. Amino acid sequence: CASSLLGIAGGDTQYF.

A few counts support this clonotype. V gene TRBV11-2 combines with J gene TRBJ2-3; 7 nucleotides agree with TRBD2. Per germline, CDR1 SGHAT and CDR2 FQNNGV. J lost 2 bases, V lost 6 bases, and 17 bases had no gene match. The CDR3 totals 18 residues. CDR3 in amino acids: CASRQTGGSPGHTDTQYF. In DNA, the CDR3 is TGTGCCAGCAGACAAACCGGGGGGAGTCCGGGGCACACAGATACGCAGTATTTT.